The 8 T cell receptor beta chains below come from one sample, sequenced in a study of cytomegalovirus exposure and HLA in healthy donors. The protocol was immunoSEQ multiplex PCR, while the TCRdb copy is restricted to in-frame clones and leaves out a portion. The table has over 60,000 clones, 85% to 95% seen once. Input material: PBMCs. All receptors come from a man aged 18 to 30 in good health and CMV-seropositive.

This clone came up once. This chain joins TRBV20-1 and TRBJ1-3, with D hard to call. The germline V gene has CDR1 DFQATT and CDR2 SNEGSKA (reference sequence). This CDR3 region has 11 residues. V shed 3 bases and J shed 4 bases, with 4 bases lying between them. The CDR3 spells CSASLGNTIYF. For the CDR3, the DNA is TGCAGTGCTAGTCTAGGAAACACCATATATTTT.

CDR3 region: CASSRRTGPSFF. The CDR3 DNA reads as TGTGCCAGTAGTAGGAGGACAGGGCCATCTTTCTTT. The V call is TRBV19, the J call TRBJ1-1, with TRBD1 matching over 8 bases. Germline CDR1 LNHDA, CDR2 SQIVND (reference sequence). The V gene end was trimmed by 4 bases and the J gene end by 12 bases; junction bases not matched to a gene: 7. The CDR3 sequence is 12 residues long.

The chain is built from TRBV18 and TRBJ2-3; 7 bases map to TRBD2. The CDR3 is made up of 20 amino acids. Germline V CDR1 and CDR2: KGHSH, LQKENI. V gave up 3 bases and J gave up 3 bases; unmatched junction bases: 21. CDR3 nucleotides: TGTGCCAGCTCACCGGATCGAGCGGGGATTATACTTTCGAGTACAGATACGCAGTATTTT. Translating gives CASSPDRAGIILSSTDTQYF.

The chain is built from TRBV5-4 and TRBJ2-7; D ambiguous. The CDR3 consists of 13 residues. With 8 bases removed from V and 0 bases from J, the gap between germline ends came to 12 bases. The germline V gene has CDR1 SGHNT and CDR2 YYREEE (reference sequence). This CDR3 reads CASHPGPSYEQYF. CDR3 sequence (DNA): TGTGCCAGTCATCCCGGTCCCTCCTACGAGCAGTACTTC.

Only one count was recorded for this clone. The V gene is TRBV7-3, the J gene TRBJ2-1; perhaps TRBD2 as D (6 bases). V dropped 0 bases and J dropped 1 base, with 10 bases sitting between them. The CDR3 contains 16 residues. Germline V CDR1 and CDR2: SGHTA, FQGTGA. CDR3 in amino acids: CASSLTFGGSYNEQFF. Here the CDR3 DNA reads TGTGCCAGCAGCTTAACGTTTGGGGGGTCCTACAATGAGCAGTTCTTC. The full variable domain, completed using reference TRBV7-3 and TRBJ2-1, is GAGVSQTPSNKVTEKGKYVELRCDPISGHTALYWYRQSLGQGPEFLIYFQGTGAADDSGLPNDRFFAVRPEGSVSTLKIQRTERGDSAVYLCASSLTFGGSYNEQFFGPGTRLTVL.

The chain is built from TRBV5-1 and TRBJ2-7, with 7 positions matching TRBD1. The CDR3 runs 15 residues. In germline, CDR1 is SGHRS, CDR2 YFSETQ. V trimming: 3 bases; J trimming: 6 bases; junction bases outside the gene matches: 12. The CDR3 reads CASSSTGNREGEQYF. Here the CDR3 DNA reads TGCGCCAGCAGCTCGACAGGGAACCGTGAGGGCGAGCAGTACTTC.

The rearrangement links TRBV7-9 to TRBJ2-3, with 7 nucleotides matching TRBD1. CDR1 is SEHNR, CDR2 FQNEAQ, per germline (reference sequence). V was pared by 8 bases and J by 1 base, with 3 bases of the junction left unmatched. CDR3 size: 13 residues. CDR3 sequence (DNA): TGTGCCAGCGCCACAGGGGGCACAGATACGCAGTATTTT. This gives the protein CASATGGTDTQYF.

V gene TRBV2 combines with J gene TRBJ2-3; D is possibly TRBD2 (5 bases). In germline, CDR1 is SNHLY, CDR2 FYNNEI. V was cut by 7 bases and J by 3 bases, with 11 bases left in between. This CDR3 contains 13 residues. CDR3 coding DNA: TGTGCCAGCAACCGGGGAAGGACAGATACGCAGTATTTT. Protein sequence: CASNRGRTDTQYF. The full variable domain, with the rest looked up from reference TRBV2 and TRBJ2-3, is EPEVTQTPSHQVTQMGQEVILRCVPISNHLYFYWYRQILGQKVEFLVSFYNNEISEKSEIFDDQFSVERPDGSNFTLKIRSTKLEDSAMYFCASNRGRTDTQYFGPGTRLTVL.